This T cell receptor (beta chain) was found in a study of T cell clonotyping in hematopoietic cell transplantation. The CDR3 contains 16 residues. Trimming took 5 bases from V and 4 from J; bases not matched to a gene: 12. The germline CDR1 and CDR2 sequences are MDHEN and SYDVKM. As concerns this clone: Its cognate antigen is unknown.

The time point is: recipient sample about 28 days before transplant, after cytoreduction. Using immunoSEQ multiplex PCR, the repertoire was profiled, and TCRdb retains in-frame clones only, with some absent. The sample records around 80,000 clones, 90% to 97% being singletons. Study-level points and caveats: Graft donor and pretransplant recipient Inverse Simpson Index values predicted broader posttransplant TCR diversity.

The clonotype was recovered from a woman between 45 and 60 years old with acute myeloid leukemia. Some clones in this sample may be carry-over from other donors' samples. The material sequenced was peripheral blood mononuclear cells, taken before stem cell transplant. J is TRBJ2-3 and V is TRBV28; 7 bases agree with TRBD2. CDR3 sequence: CASSPNLGGPPDTQYF. CDR3 nucleotides: TGTGCCAGCAGTCCTAACTTGGGAGGGCCCCCAGATACGCAGTATTTT.